The 15 T cell receptor beta chains given below trace back to one sample, sequenced in a study of cytomegalovirus exposure and HLA in healthy donors (dated by TCRdb to about 2017). The library relied on the immunoSEQ multiplex PCR assay. A mixture of 60 forward primers for TCR Vbeta segments and 13 reverse primers for TCR Jbeta segments was used in the multiplex PCR. This is the immuneACCESS table as TCRdb keeps it, with only in-frame sequences that have V and J called. A part of the clones is gone; compared with another copy, unresolved V genes explain less than half, and the rest is unexplained. The sample has about 130,000 clones on record, over 50% of them singletons. The ten largest account for approximately 1.6% of the sample. The material sequenced was PBMCs. The receptor set was obtained from a human donor in good health.

The chain employs TRBV25-1 and TRBJ2-6, with a tentative D call TRBD1 (5 bases). Germline assignment: CDR1 MGHDK and CDR2 SYGVNS. The CDR3 loop spans 17 amino acids. V lost 8 bases, J lost 0 bases, and 17 bases lay in between. The CDR3 spells CASPGPGKNSGANVLTF. The CDR3 bases are TGTGCCAGCCCTGGGCCAGGGAAAAACTCTGGGGCCAACGTCCTGACTTTC.

The CDR3 loop reads CAIPGRDGNTGELFF. The CDR3 DNA is TGTGCCATCCCAGGTCGGGATGGAAACACCGGGGAGCTGTTTTTT. This chain joins TRBV10-3 and TRBJ2-2; the D gene is possibly TRBD2 (5 bases). The CDR3 has 15 residues. CDR1 and CDR2 from the germline V gene are ENHRY and SYGVKD. V shed 8 bases and J shed 2 bases, with 15 bases lying between them.

V gene TRBV5-4 combines with J gene TRBJ2-3; D is unclear. Trimming removed 0 bases at V and 0 bases at J, with 8 bases between. CDR3 length: 15 residues. Germline V gives CDR1 SGHNT, CDR2 YYREEE (reference sequence). This chain's CDR3 is CASSLEASSTDTQYF. Here the CDR3 DNA reads TGTGCCAGCAGCTTGGAAGCGTCAAGCACAGATACGCAGTATTTT.

The chain couples TRBV28 to TRBJ2-1; 10 bases agree with TRBD2. The germline CDR1 and CDR2 sequences are MDHEN and SYDVKM. CDR3 length: 14 amino acids. V shed 8 bases and J 6 bases; nucleotides not matched to a gene: 7. CDR3 DNA sequence: TGTGCCAGCTCGGCTAGCGGGAGAAGCAATGAGCAGTTCTTC. This sequence encodes CASSASGRSNEQFF. Supplemented by reference TRBV28 and TRBJ2-1, the full variable domain reads DVKVTQSSRYLVKRTGEKVFLECVQDMDHENMFWYRQDPGLGLRLIYFSYDVKMKEKGDIPEGYSVSREKKERFSLILESASTNQTSMYLCASSASGRSNEQFFGPGTRLTVL.

This sequence joins TRBV5-6 and TRBJ2-3; D unclear. CDR1 and CDR2 from the germline V gene are SGHDT and YYEEEE. The CDR3 has 14 residues. V was trimmed by 0 bases and J by 0 bases, leaving 5 bases between them. The CDR3 nucleotides are TGTGCCAGCAGCTTGGGACTTAGCACAGATACGCAGTATTTT. This encodes CASSLGLSTDTQYF.

This rearrangement joins TRBV7-9 to TRBJ2-2; TRBD1 aligns across 8 bases. Germline CDR1 reads SEHNR; CDR2 reads FQNEAQ (reference sequence). The CDR3 totals 16 residues. The trim removed 4 bases at V and 1 base at J, leaving 5 bases unmatched. The CDR3 nucleotides are TGTGCCAGCAGCTCGTCGGGGACAGGGAACACCGGGGAGCTGTTTTTT. Translated, it gives CASSSSGTGNTGELFF.

This clone was detected only once. V and J are TRBV11-3 and TRBJ2-4; TRBD2 matches at 7 bases. Germline values: CDR1 SGHNT, CDR2 YENEEA. V was clipped by 3 bases and J by 0 bases; unmatched bases: 2. The CDR3 has 15 residues. The CDR3 reads CASSFGGTAKNIQYF. The CDR3 DNA follows: TGTGCCAGCAGCTTCGGGGGGACAGCCAAAAACATTCAGTACTTC.

The gene calls are TRBV28 and TRBJ2-7; D ambiguous. The CDR3 sequence is 12 residues long. Trimming stripped 3 bases from V and 0 bases from J, with 3 bases between. Germline CDR1 is MDHEN and CDR2 is SYDVKM. Written as DNA, the CDR3 is TGTGCCAGCAGTTTCGGCTCCTACGAGCAGTACTTC. This gives the protein CASSFGSYEQYF.

This chain links TRBV28 with TRBJ2-7, with 8 bases fitting TRBD1. J gave up 3 bases and V 5 bases, and 9 bases lay outside the gene matches. The germline V gene has CDR1 MDHEN and CDR2 SYDVKM. This CDR3 region has 15 residues. CDR3 amino acids: CASSPSQGAVYEQYF. The CDR3 DNA is TGTGCCAGCAGTCCGTCTCAGGGGGCGGTCTACGAGCAGTACTTC.

V usage is TRBV15 and J usage is TRBJ2-2; a weak D match, TRBD1 (6 bases). V gave up 2 bases and J gave up 7 bases, with 8 bases separating them. CDR3 length: 13 residues. Germline V lookup: CDR1 LNHNV, CDR2 YYDKDF (reference sequence). CDR3 DNA: TGTGCCACCAGCAGATCCAGGGGCGGGGAGCTGTTTTTT. Translation: CATSRSRGGELFF.

CDR3 protein: CASSATRFDEQFF. The CDR3 DNA follows: TGCGCCAGCAGCGCGACCAGGTTCGATGAGCAGTTCTTC. The chain employs TRBV5-1 and TRBJ2-1; the D is unclear. The CDR3 is 13 residues long. Per the germline V gene, CDR1 is SGHRS and CDR2 is YFSETQ. V lost 4 bases, J lost 8 bases, and 13 bases lay in between.

The chain links TRBV5-1 to TRBJ1-2; 9 nucleotides agree with TRBD1. Germline CDR1 SGHRS, CDR2 YFSETQ. The junction had 5 bases not matched to a gene; V was cut back by 7 bases and J by 4 bases. The CDR3 spans 13 residues. This chain's CDR3 is CASSTGQGYGYTF. The CDR3 coding sequence is TGCGCCAGCTCTACGGGACAGGGCTATGGCTACACCTTC.

V is TRBV21-1 and J is TRBJ2-7; the table's D gene call, TRBD1, was not cross checked with the DNA. TRBV21-1 is a pseudogene segment. The CDR3 sequence is 17 residues long. CDR3 nucleotide sequence: TGTGCCAGCAGCCGATACCGACGGGACAGGACCTGCTACGAGCAGTACTTC. This codes for CASSRYRRDRTCYEQYF.

The chain has TRBV5-1 and TRBJ1-1; 7 bases align to TRBD1. J gave up 1 base and V 4 bases, and 4 bases lay outside the gene matches. This CDR3 is 14 amino acids long. The germline CDR1 and CDR2 sequences are SGHRS and YFSETQ. This chain's CDR3 is CASSMGQQNTEAFF. CDR3 DNA: TGCGCCAGCAGCATGGGACAGCAGAACACTGAAGCTTTCTTT.

The chain combines TRBV5-1 with TRBJ2-2, with 8 positions matching TRBD1. The CDR3 runs 15 residues. Trimming removed 3 bases from V and 4 bases from J; junction bases left unmatched: 5. Germline V gene sequence: CDR1 SGHRS, CDR2 YFSETQ. This chain's CDR3 is CASSSDRVSTGELFF. For the CDR3, the DNA is TGCGCCAGCAGCTCGGACAGGGTTTCCACCGGGGAGCTGTTTTTT. The full variable domain, in which reference TRBV5-1 and TRBJ2-2 provide the parts outside the CDR3, is KAGVTQTPRYLIKTRGQQVTLSCSPISGHRSVSWYQQTPGQGLQFLFEYFSETQRNKGNFPGRFSGRQFSNSRSEMNVSTLELGDSALYLCASSSDRVSTGELFFGEGSRLTVL.